A selection of T cell receptor beta chains follows, all from one sample in a study of identical twins. TCRdb called the 5' RACE reads again in MiXCR, with one record for every CDR3 protein. The sample consists of about 500,000 distinct CDR3 sequences, approximately 14% of them appearing once. This same sample was also taken into another study, of yellow fever vaccine responses in identical twins.

The sequenced sample was CD4+ T cells sorted from blood. The source is a woman between 18 and 30 years old in good health. Both conserved end residues are part of each CDR3. Fields, in order: J gene, V gene, clone size, D gene, CDR3 DNA, CDR3 protein. D genes are given only for firm matches. A row's size may be missing; if present it is once, few, many or a size class.

J gene: TRBJ2-1; V gene: TRBV24-1; clone size: few; D gene: TRBD2; CDR3 DNA: TGTGCCACCAGTGGAGCGGGGGGGCCCGATGAGCAGTTCTTC; CDR3 protein: CATSGAGGPDEQFF
J gene: TRBJ2-1; V gene: TRBV20-1; clone size: -; D gene: -; CDR3 DNA: TGCAGTGCTCCGACCTCCTACAATGAGCAGTTCTTC; CDR3 protein: CSAPTSYNEQFF
J gene: TRBJ1-6; V gene: TRBV20-1; clone size: few; D gene: -; CDR3 DNA: TGCAGTGCTAGAAAAGGCGTCGGAGATAATTCACCCCTCCACTTT; CDR3 protein: CSARKGVGDNSPLHF
J gene: TRBJ2-5; V gene: TRBV3-1; clone size: once; D gene: TRBD2; CDR3 DNA: TGTGCCAGCTGCCTACAACCTCTAGCGGGGGGCTCCTGGGGGGAGACCCAGTACTTC; CDR3 protein: CASCLQPLAGGSWGETQYF
J gene: TRBJ2-1; V gene: TRBV7-2; clone size: few; D gene: -; CDR3 DNA: TGTGCCAGCAGCTTATTCGCCTACAATGAGCAGTTCTTC; CDR3 protein: CASSLFAYNEQFF
J gene: TRBJ2-1; V gene: TRBV29-1; clone size: many; D gene: -; CDR3 DNA: TGCAGCGCCGCAAACAATGAGCAGTTCTTC; CDR3 protein: CSAANNEQFF
J gene: TRBJ2-5; V gene: TRBV20-1; clone size: many; D gene: -; CDR3 DNA: TGCAGTGCTAGAGTCCTACTAAGAGAAGGGTCGGAGACCCAGTACTTC; CDR3 protein: CSARVLLREGSETQYF
J gene: TRBJ2-2; V gene: TRBV12-3/TRBV12-4; clone size: -; D gene: TRBD2; CDR3 DNA: TGTGCCGGCAAACTAGCGGGGGGAACCGGGGAGCTGTTTTTT; CDR3 protein: CAGKLAGGTGELFF
J gene: TRBJ1-6; V gene: TRBV6-1; clone size: once; D gene: -; CDR3 DNA: TGTGCCACCAGAGTAGCGGCCGGCTCCTATAATTCACCCCTCCACTTT; CDR3 protein: CATRVAAGSYNSPLHF
J gene: TRBJ2-3; V gene: TRBV5-1; clone size: many; D gene: TRBD1; CDR3 DNA: TGCGCCAGCAGCTTGGGGTTGCAGGGGGAGCAGTATTTT; CDR3 protein: CASSLGLQGEQYF
J gene: TRBJ2-7; V gene: TRBV25-1; clone size: many; D gene: TRBD1; CDR3 DNA: TGTGCCAGCAGTGAGGACAGGGGGTTTCACTACGAGCAGTACTTC; CDR3 protein: CASSEDRGFHYEQYF
J gene: TRBJ2-7; V gene: TRBV29-1; clone size: many; D gene: TRBD2; CDR3 DNA: TGCAGCGCCGGGACTAGCCGGGCCTACGAGCAGTACTTC; CDR3 protein: CSAGTSRAYEQYF
J gene: TRBJ2-2; V gene: TRBV6-1; clone size: many; D gene: TRBD1; CDR3 DNA: TGTGCCAGCAGTCCCCCATCAGGGACAGGGGACACCGGGGAGCTGTTTTTT; CDR3 protein: CASSPPSGTGDTGELFF
J gene: TRBJ2-1; V gene: TRBV12-5; clone size: -; D gene: -; CDR3 DNA: TGTGCTAGTGGTTTGGTACCGAAGGAGGGGGTGAGCTCCTACAATGAGCAGTTCTTC; CDR3 protein: CASGLVPKEGVSSYNEQFF
J gene: TRBJ2-2; V gene: TRBV10-3; clone size: -; D gene: -; CDR3 DNA: TGTGCCATCTCCGGAGGGAGGACCGGGGAGCTGTTTTTT; CDR3 protein: CAISGGRTGELFF
J gene: TRBJ2-1; V gene: TRBV29-1; clone size: few; D gene: -; CDR3 DNA: TGCAGCGCAAGGACTCCCCAAACTTACAATGAGCAGTTCTTC; CDR3 protein: CSARTPQTYNEQFF
J gene: TRBJ2-4; V gene: TRBV21-1; clone size: -; D gene: -; CDR3 DNA: TGTGCCAGCAGCAAAGCGCTCCGGGACAGGGGCACACTAGCCAAAAACATTCAGTACTTC; CDR3 protein: CASSKALRDRGTLAKNIQYF
J gene: TRBJ2-7; V gene: TRBV28; clone size: -; D gene: -; CDR3 DNA: TGTGCCAGCAGTTTAAGTAGCGCTTATTACGAGCAGTACTTC; CDR3 protein: CASSLSSAYYEQYF
J gene: TRBJ2-5; V gene: TRBV6-2/TRBV6-3; clone size: -; D gene: TRBD2; CDR3 DNA: TGTGCCAGCAGTCCGGGACTAGCGGTACAAGAGACCCAGTACTTC; CDR3 protein: CASSPGLAVQETQYF
J gene: TRBJ1-3; V gene: TRBV13; clone size: many; D gene: -; CDR3 DNA: TGTGCCAGCAGCTGGTACTCTGGAAACACCATATATTTT; CDR3 protein: CASSWYSGNTIYF
J gene: TRBJ1-5; V gene: TRBV28; clone size: once; D gene: -; CDR3 DNA: TGTGCCAGCAGTCCAACCTCAGGGGCCAATCAGCCCCAGCATTTT; CDR3 protein: CASSPTSGANQPQHF
J gene: TRBJ2-7; V gene: TRBV10-3; clone size: many; D gene: -; CDR3 DNA: TGTGTGACCAGGCGCTACGAGCAGTACTTC; CDR3 protein: CVTRRYEQYF
J gene: TRBJ2-7; V gene: TRBV3-1; clone size: -; D gene: -; CDR3 DNA: TGTGCCAGCAGCCAAGGTGGGGGGGCCACCTCCTACGAGCAGTACTTC; CDR3 protein: CASSQGGGATSYEQYF
J gene: TRBJ2-5; V gene: TRBV2; clone size: once; D gene: -; CDR3 DNA: TGTGCCAGCAGTGCTCTACTAGGGGGGGAGACCCAGTACTTC; CDR3 protein: CASSALLGGETQYF
J gene: TRBJ1-6; V gene: TRBV28; clone size: few; D gene: -; CDR3 DNA: TGTGCCAGCAATCTGGTCCGGGGGATTTCGAGGAATTCACCCCTCCACTTT; CDR3 protein: CASNLVRGISRNSPLHF
J gene: TRBJ2-7; V gene: TRBV29-1; clone size: -; D gene: TRBD1; CDR3 DNA: TGCAGCGTCCTAAGACAGGGTTCCTACGAGCAGTACTTC; CDR3 protein: CSVLRQGSYEQYF
J gene: TRBJ2-3; V gene: TRBV6-1; clone size: -; D gene: TRBD1; CDR3 DNA: TGTGCCAGCAGCCCGGACAGGGTTATGGCAGATACGCAGTATTTT; CDR3 protein: CASSPDRVMADTQYF
J gene: TRBJ2-3; V gene: TRBV5-1; clone size: few; D gene: TRBD2; CDR3 DNA: TGCGCCAGCAGCTCGGGACTAGCGGGGGGGTTATCGAGCACAGATACGCAGTATTTT; CDR3 protein: CASSSGLAGGLSSTDTQYF